This is a list of T cell receptor beta chains from one sample in a study of blood T cells in healthy people across ages. TCRdb redid the calling of the 5' RACE reads with MiXCR, one entry per CDR3 protein. The profile shows 600,000 to 800,000 distinct CDR3 sequences, more than 45% of them singletons. The sequenced sample was blood. Receptor source: an elderly woman in good health. CDR3s include the opening cysteine and the closing phenylalanine or tryptophan. Fields, in order: V gene, clone size, D gene, J gene, CDR3 protein, CDR3 DNA. A D gene is named only where the DNA matches it firmly. Not all rows give a size; the values are once, few, many and, for expanded clones, a class.

v_gene: TRBV3-1
abundance: many
d_gene: NA
j_gene: TRBJ2-1
CDR3aa: CASSYNRPGVSEQFF
CDR3nt: TGTGCCAGCAGCTACAATCGCCCGGGGGTGTCTGAGCAGTTCTTC

v_gene: TRBV29-1
abundance: many
d_gene: NA
j_gene: TRBJ2-1
CDR3aa: CSVERVRAHGQFF
CDR3nt: TGCAGCGTTGAAAGGGTCAGGGCCCATGGGCAGTTCTTC

v_gene: TRBV6-1
abundance: NA
d_gene: TRBD2
j_gene: TRBJ2-1
CDR3aa: CASRRTSVTYNEQFF
CDR3nt: TGTGCCAGCAGGAGGACTAGCGTTACCTACAATGAGCAGTTCTTC

v_gene: TRBV12-3/TRBV12-4
abundance: few
d_gene: NA
j_gene: TRBJ1-6
CDR3aa: CASSIRGNSPLHF
CDR3nt: TGTGCCAGCAGTATCAGGGGTAATTCACCCCTCCACTTT

v_gene: TRBV25-1
abundance: NA
d_gene: NA
j_gene: TRBJ1-2
CDR3aa: CASSRDGPNYGYTF
CDR3nt: TGTGCCAGCAGCCGGGACGGCCCTAACTATGGCTACACCTTC

v_gene: TRBV14
abundance: NA
d_gene: NA
j_gene: TRBJ2-7
CDR3aa: CASSQLPVLDEQYF
CDR3nt: TGTGCCAGCAGCCAACTGCCAGTATTAGACGAGCAGTACTTC

v_gene: TRBV7-9
abundance: NA
d_gene: TRBD2
j_gene: TRBJ2-1
CDR3aa: CASSPGLAVGEQFF
CDR3nt: TGTGCCAGCAGCCCGGGACTAGCGGTTGGTGAGCAGTTCTTC

v_gene: TRBV5-1
abundance: NA
d_gene: TRBD2
j_gene: TRBJ2-7
CDR3aa: CASSLDGGGEYNEQYF
CDR3nt: TGCGCCAGCAGCTTGGATGGCGGGGGGGAGTACAATGAGCAGTACTTC

v_gene: TRBV5-1
abundance: NA
d_gene: TRBD1
j_gene: TRBJ1-4
CDR3aa: CASSLLGRGQSNEKLFF
CDR3nt: TGCGCCAGCAGCCTCCTTGGCAGGGGACAGTCTAATGAAAAACTGTTTTTT

v_gene: TRBV29-1
abundance: once
d_gene: TRBD2
j_gene: TRBJ2-1
CDR3aa: CSVDKTSGSSYNEQFF
CDR3nt: TGCAGCGTTGACAAGACTAGCGGGAGCTCCTACAATGAGCAGTTCTTC

v_gene: TRBV29-1
abundance: NA
d_gene: NA
j_gene: TRBJ2-1
CDR3aa: CSVEESPLAQFF
CDR3nt: TGCAGCGTTGAAGAAAGCCCGTTGGCGCAGTTCTTC

v_gene: TRBV29-1
abundance: NA
d_gene: TRBD2
j_gene: TRBJ2-3
CDR3aa: CSVGLAATDTQYF
CDR3nt: TGCAGCGTTGGACTAGCAGCCACAGATACGCAGTATTTT

v_gene: TRBV12-3/TRBV12-4
abundance: NA
d_gene: NA
j_gene: TRBJ2-5
CDR3aa: CACSFDQETQYF
CDR3nt: TGTGCCTGCAGTTTTGACCAAGAGACCCAGTACTTC

v_gene: TRBV3-1
abundance: NA
d_gene: NA
j_gene: TRBJ1-2
CDR3aa: CASSQDLEDNYGYTF
CDR3nt: TGTGCCAGCAGCCAAGACCTAGAGGATAACTATGGCTACACCTTC

v_gene: TRBV19
abundance: NA
d_gene: NA
j_gene: TRBJ2-2
CDR3aa: CASSILMVGGIGSGELFF
CDR3nt: TGTGCCAGTAGTATCCTCATGGTTGGCGGGATTGGTTCCGGGGAGCTGTTTTTT

v_gene: TRBV7-2
abundance: many
d_gene: NA
j_gene: TRBJ2-7
CDR3aa: CASSLTVTYEQYF
CDR3nt: TGTGCCAGCAGCTTAACGGTAACCTACGAGCAGTACTTC

v_gene: TRBV5-1
abundance: many
d_gene: NA
j_gene: TRBJ2-3
CDR3aa: CASRTDSTDTQYF
CDR3nt: TGCGCCAGCAGAACGGACAGCACAGATACGCAGTATTTT

v_gene: TRBV28
abundance: NA
d_gene: NA
j_gene: TRBJ1-5
CDR3aa: CASSLGGSHQPQHF
CDR3nt: TGTGCCAGCAGTTTAGGGGGATCGCATCAGCCCCAGCATTTT